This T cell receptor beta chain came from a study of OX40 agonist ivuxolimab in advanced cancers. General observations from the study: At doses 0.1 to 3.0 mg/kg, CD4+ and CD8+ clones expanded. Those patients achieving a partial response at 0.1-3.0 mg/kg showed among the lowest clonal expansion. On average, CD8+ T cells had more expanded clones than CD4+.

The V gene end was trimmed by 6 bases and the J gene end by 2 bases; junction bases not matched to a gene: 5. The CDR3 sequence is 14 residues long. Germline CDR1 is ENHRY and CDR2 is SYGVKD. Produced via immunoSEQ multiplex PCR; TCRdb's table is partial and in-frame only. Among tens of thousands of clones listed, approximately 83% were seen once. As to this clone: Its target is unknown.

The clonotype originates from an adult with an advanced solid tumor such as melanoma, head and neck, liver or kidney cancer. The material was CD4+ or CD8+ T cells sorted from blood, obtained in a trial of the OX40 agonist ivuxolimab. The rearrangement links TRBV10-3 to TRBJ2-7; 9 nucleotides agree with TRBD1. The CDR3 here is CAISPGTGTYEQYF. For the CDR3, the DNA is TGTGCCATCAGCCCCGGGACAGGGACCTACGAGCAGTACTTC.